The entry below describes one T cell receptor beta chain. The source of the sample is a study of T cell responses to AZD1222 COVID-19 vaccine. Germline CDR1 is LNHDA and CDR2 is SQIVND (reference sequence). This CDR3 has 15 residues. V shed 2 bases and J shed 3 bases, with 12 bases lying between them. Libraries were prepared by immunoSEQ multiplex PCR; TCRdb keeps only in-frame clonotypes and omits some of them. The sample lists around 150,000 clones, around 90% seen once, with approximately 3.4% in the top ten. This clonotype was obtained from an adult who received the AZD1222 COVID-19 vaccine. The chain recombines TRBV19 with TRBJ2-3; D gene unclear. Specimen: peripheral blood, collected 28 days after the second AZD1222 dose. This chain's CDR3 is CASSISLWITDTQYF. CDR3 DNA: TGTGCCAGTAGTATATCCCTTTGGATAACAGATACGCAGTATTTT.